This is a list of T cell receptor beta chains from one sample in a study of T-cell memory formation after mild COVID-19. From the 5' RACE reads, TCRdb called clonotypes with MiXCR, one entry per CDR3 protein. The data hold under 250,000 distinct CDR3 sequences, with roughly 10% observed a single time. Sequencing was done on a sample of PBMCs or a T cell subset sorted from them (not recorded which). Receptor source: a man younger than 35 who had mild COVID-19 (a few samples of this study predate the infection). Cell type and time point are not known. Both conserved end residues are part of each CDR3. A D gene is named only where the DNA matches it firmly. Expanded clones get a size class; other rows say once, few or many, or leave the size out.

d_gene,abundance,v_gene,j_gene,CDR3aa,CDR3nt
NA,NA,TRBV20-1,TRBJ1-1,CSARTGRVNTEAFF,TGCAGTGCTAGAACGGGACGGGTGAACACTGAAGCTTTCTTT
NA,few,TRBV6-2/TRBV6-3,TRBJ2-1,CASSYSGQTPYNEQFF,TGTGCCAGCAGTTACTCAGGGCAAACCCCTTACAATGAGCAGTTCTTC
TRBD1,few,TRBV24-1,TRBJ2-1,CATSRQGAPNEQFF,TGTGCCACCAGTAGACAGGGGGCTCCCAATGAGCAGTTCTTC
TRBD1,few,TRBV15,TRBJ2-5,CATGQGGFVGGETQYF,TGTGCCACCGGACAGGGAGGATTCGTTGGAGGAGAGACCCAGTACTTC
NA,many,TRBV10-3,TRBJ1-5,CAISESGNQPQHF,TGTGCCATCAGTGAGTCGGGCAATCAGCCCCAGCATTTT
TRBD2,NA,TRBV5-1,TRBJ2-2,CASSQGLAGSGELFF,TGCGCCAGCAGCCAGGGGCTAGCGGGCTCCGGGGAGCTGTTTTTT
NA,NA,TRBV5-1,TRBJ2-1,CASSLAPASTYNEQFF,TGCGCCAGCAGCTTGGCCCCCGCCTCTACTTACAATGAGCAGTTCTTC
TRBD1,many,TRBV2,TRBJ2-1,CASARITQGAWEFF,TGTGCCAGCGCTAGGATAACGCAGGGGGCCTGGGAGTTCTTC
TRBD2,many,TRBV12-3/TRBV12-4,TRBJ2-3,CASSQSGGYRTQYF,TGTGCCAGCAGTCAAAGCGGGGGGTACCGTACGCAGTATTTT
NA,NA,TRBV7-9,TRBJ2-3,CASSRRQVSDTQYF,TGTGCCAGCAGCCGGAGACAGGTATCAGATACGCAGTATTTT
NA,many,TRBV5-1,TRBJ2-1,CASSLDPGVGEQFF,TGCGCCAGCAGCTTGGATCCCGGGGTCGGTGAGCAGTTCTTC
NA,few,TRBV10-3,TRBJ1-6,CAISDQDHRASPLHF,TGTGCCATCAGTGACCAGGATCACAGGGCCTCACCCCTCCACTTT
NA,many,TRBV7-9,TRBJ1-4,CASTPFGEKLFF,TGTGCCAGCACTCCCTTCGGGGAAAAACTGTTTTTT
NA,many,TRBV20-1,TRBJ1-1,CSARGPRAANTEAFF,TGCAGTGCTAGAGGTCCCCGGGCGGCGAACACTGAAGCTTTCTTT
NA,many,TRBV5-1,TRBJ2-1,CASSLAVLASNEQFF,TGCGCCAGCAGCTTGGCCGTTCTAGCAAGCAATGAGCAGTTCTTC
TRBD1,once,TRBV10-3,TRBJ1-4,CAISESKRDRVVF,TGTGCCATCAGTGAAAGTAAGCGGGACAGGGTCGTTTTT
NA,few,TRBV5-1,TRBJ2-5,CASSSYTGYQETQYF,TGCGCCAGCAGTTCATATACAGGGTACCAAGAGACCCAGTACTTC
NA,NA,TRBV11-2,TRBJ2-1,CASSLVDRYNEQFF,TGTGCCAGCAGCTTAGTTGACAGATACAATGAGCAGTTCTTC
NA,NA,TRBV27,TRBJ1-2,CASSSGFGYTF,TGTGCCAGCAGTTCGGGGTTTGGCTACACCTTC
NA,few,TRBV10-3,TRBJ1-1,CAISARIDTEAFF,TGTGCCATCAGTGCCCGGATAGACACTGAAGCTTTCTTT
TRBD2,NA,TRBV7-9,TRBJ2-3,CASRLLAGPTDTQYF,TGTGCCAGCAGATTACTAGCGGGGCCCACAGATACGCAGTATTTT
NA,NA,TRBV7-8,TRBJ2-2,CASSSLVGNTGELFF,TGTGCCAGCAGCTCCCTCGTAGGGAACACCGGGGAGCTGTTTTTT
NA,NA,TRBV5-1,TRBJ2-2,CASSHGTGTHTGELFF,TGCGCCAGCAGCCACGGCACGGGCACGCATACCGGGGAGCTGTTTTTT
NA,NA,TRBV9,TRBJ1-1,CASSVVGGVSNTEAFF,TGTGCCAGCAGCGTAGTAGGGGGAGTATCGAACACTGAAGCTTTCTTT
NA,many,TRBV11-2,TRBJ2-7,CASSFRGGMIFQQYF,TGTGCCAGCAGCTTTCGCGGAGGCATGATTTTTCAACAGTACTTC
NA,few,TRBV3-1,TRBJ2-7,CASSQEVRGRSHSYEQYF,TGTGCCAGCAGCCAAGAGGTTCGGGGCAGGAGTCACTCCTACGAGCAGTACTTC